This T cell receptor (beta chain) was recovered during a study of OX40 agonist ivuxolimab in advanced cancers. Using immunoSEQ multiplex PCR, the repertoire was profiled, and TCRdb retains in-frame clones only, with some absent. The sample holds tens of thousands of clones, less than 85% seen once. Germline V gives CDR1 SGHTA, CDR2 FQGTGA. V lost 4 bases and J 0 bases, leaving 3 bases between the germline ends. The CDR3 consists of 13 residues. The sample here was CD4+ or CD8+ T cells sorted from blood, taken in a trial of the OX40 agonist ivuxolimab. This chain links TRBV7-3 with TRBJ2-2; D ambiguous. This receptor was identified in an adult with an advanced solid tumor such as melanoma, head and neck, liver or kidney cancer. The CDR3 nucleotides are TGTGCCAGCAGCTCATCGAACACCGGGGAGCTGTTTTTT. It translates to CASSSSNTGELFF. The whole variable domain, remainder taken from reference TRBV7-3 and TRBJ2-2, is GAGVSQTPSNKVTEKGKYVELRCDPISGHTALYWYRQSLGQGPEFLIYFQGTGAADDSGLPNDRFFAVRPEGSVSTLKIQRTERGDSAVYLCASSSSNTGELFFGEGSRLTVL.